Given below is one T cell receptor beta chain in context. This specimen comes from a study of blood T cell repertoires in COVID-19. CDR3 length: 15 amino acids. Germline loops: CDR1 WNHNN, CDR2 SYGVQD (reference sequence). Unmatched junction bases numbered 9, after V lost 2 bases and J lost 6 bases. Profiling relied on immunoSEQ multiplex PCR, and the TCRdb table lists in-frame clones only, not all of them. In the table there are 90,000 to 100,000 clones, around nine tenths of which are singletons. V gene TRBV10-1 combines with J gene TRBJ2-7; 8 bases line up with TRBD2. This TCR was recovered from a human donor in a cohort sampled during active COVID-19. Sequencing used peripheral blood. The CDR3 sequence: CASSEEGAGVGEQYF. CDR3 nucleotides: TGCGCCAGCAGTGAGGAAGGAGCGGGAGTCGGCGAGCAGTACTTC.